Sequencing of this T cell receptor beta chain was carried out in a study of vaccination and CD4 T cells after COVID-19. General study points: Median SARS-CoV-2-reactive clonotype numbers went up from roughly 21 to 40, but not significantly. Spike mono-reactivity was found in 304 of the 307 vaccine-specific clones identified in convalescent patients.

Regarding treatment: roughly ten-day PBMC culture with coronavirus spike peptide pools or control peptides (ViraFEST assay). At the Johns Hopkins FTIC core, DNA taken from cultured CD4+ T cells was sequenced by way of the Oncomine TCR Beta short-read assay. TCRdb itself ran the PCR reads through MiXCR, one entry per CDR3 protein. The sample consists of 20,000 to 25,000 distinct CDR3 sequences, less than 60% of them appearing once. About this clonotype: Its target is not known.

The TCR originated in a human donor who had recovered from COVID-19. The sequenced sample was CD4+ T cells from blood, cultured in vitro.

The CDR3 protein is CSARDRGGAVETQYF. The CDR3 nucleotides are TGCAGTGCTAGAGATAGGGGGGGGGCCGTGGAGACCCAGTACTTC. The gene calls are TRBV20-1 and TRBJ2-5, with TRBD2 as a possible D gene (7 bases). The V gene lost 0 bases and the J gene lost 5 bases, with 16 bases spanning the gap. The CDR3 is 15 amino acids. Germline lookup yields CDR1 DFQATT and CDR2 SNEGSKA (reference sequence).